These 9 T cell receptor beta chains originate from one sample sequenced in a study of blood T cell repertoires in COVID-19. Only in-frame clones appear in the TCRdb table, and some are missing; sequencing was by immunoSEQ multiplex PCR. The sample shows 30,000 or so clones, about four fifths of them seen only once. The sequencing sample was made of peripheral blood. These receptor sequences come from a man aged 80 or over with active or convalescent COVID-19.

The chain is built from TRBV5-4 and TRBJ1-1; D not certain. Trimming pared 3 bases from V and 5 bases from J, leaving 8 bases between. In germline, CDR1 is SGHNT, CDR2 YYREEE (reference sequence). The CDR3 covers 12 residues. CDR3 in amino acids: CASSWTGTEAFF. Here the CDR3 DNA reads TGTGCCAGCAGCTGGACGGGGACTGAAGCTTTCTTT. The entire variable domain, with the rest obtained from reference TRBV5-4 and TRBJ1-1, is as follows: ETGVTQSPTHLIKTRGQQVTLRCSSQSGHNTVSWYQQALGQGPQFIFQYYREEENGRGNFPPRFSGLQFPNYSSELNVNALELDDSALYLCASSWTGTEAFFGQGTRLTVV.

This CDR3 reads CASTPFGGEADTQYF. The CDR3 region has the DNA TGTGCCAGCACCCCTTTCGGGGGGGAAGCAGATACGCAGTATTTT. The chain combines TRBV7-9 with TRBJ2-3, with 8 nucleotides matching TRBD2. The CDR3 runs to 15 residues. The V and J ends lost 7 bases and 4 bases, in that order; junction bases with no gene match: 10. Germline CDR1 is SEHNR and CDR2 is FQNEAQ (reference sequence).

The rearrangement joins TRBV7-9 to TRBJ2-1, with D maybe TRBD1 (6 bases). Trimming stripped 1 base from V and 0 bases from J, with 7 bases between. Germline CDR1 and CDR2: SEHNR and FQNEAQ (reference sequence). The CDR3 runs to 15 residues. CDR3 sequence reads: CASSLGRGSYNEQFF. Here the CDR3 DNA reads TGTGCCAGCAGCTTAGGCAGGGGCTCCTACAATGAGCAGTTCTTC.

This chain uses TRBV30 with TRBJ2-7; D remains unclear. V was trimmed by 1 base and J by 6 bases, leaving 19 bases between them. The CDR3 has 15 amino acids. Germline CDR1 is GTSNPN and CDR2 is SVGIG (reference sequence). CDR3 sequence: CAWSAGVPFIGEQYF. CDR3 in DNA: TGTGCCTGGAGTGCGGGTGTCCCTTTTATTGGCGAGCAGTACTTC.

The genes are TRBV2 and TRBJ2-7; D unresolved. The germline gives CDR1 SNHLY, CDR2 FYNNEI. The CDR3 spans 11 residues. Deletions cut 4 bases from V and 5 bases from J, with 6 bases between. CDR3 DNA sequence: TGTGCCAGCAGTGGTAGAGACGAGCAGTACTTC. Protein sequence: CASSGRDEQYF.

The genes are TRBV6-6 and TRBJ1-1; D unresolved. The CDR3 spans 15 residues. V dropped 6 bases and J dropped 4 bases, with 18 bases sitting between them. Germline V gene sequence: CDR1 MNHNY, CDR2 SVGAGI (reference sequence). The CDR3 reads CASRPHPGYFTEAFF. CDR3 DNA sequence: TGTGCCAGCAGACCCCACCCGGGGTACTTCACTGAAGCTTTCTTT.

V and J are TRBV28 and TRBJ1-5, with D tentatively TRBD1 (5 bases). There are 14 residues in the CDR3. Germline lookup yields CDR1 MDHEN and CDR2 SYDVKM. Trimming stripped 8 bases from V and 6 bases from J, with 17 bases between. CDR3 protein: CASGGWGVFQPQHF. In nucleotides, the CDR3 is TGTGCCAGCGGAGGATGGGGGGTTTTTCAGCCCCAGCATTTT. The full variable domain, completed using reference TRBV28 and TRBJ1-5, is DVKVTQSSRYLVKRTGEKVFLECVQDMDHENMFWYRQDPGLGLRLIYFSYDVKMKEKGDIPEGYSVSREKKERFSLILESASTNQTSMYLCASGGWGVFQPQHFGDGTRLSIL.

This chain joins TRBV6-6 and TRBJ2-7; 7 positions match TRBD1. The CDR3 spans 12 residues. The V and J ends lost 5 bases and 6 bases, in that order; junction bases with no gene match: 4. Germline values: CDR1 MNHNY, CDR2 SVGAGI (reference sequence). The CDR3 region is CASSKDRAEQYF. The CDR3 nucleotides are TGTGCCAGCAGTAAAGACAGGGCCGAGCAGTACTTC.

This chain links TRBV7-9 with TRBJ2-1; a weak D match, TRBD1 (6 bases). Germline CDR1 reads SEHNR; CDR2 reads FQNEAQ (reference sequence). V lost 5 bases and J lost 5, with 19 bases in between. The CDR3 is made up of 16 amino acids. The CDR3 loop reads CASSPVGASLNNEQFF. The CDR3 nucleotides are TGTGCCAGCAGCCCGGTGGGGGCTAGTCTGAACAATGAGCAGTTCTTC.